Below are 8 T cell receptor beta chains sequenced from a single sample in a study of shared clonotypes between healthy human individuals. Generated by immunoSEQ multiplex PCR, the TCRdb table keeps only in-frame clones and is missing some. The table has fewer than 1.4 million clones, about 84% seen once. Sequencing input: memory CD4+ T cells from PBMCs. The subset: CD45RA-negative fraction. These receptors were taken from a man aged 18 to 29 in good health. Some clones in this sample may be carry-over from other donors' samples.

As concerns this clone: One end of the junction is discordant with germline, which a read error may explain. The chain joins TRBV4-1 to TRBJ2-1; 9 nucleotides line up with TRBD1. Per the germline V gene, CDR1 is MGHRA and CDR2 is YSYEKL. The CDR3 extends over 16 amino acids. As DNA, the CDR3 is TGCGCCAGCAGCGAAGACAGGGGGACGGCCTACAATGAGCAGTTCTTC. Its translation: CASSEDRGTAYNEQFF.

The chain combines TRBV28 with TRBJ2-7; 9 bases agree with TRBD2. This CDR3 spans 17 amino acids. Trimming at V came to 6 bases and at J to 5 bases, leaving 17 bases not matched to a gene. The V gene's germline CDR1 is MDHEN and CDR2 SYDVKM. The CDR3 loop is CASRETSGYLPVHEQYF. The DNA of the CDR3 is TGTGCCAGCAGGGAGACTAGCGGTTACCTCCCGGTCCACGAGCAGTACTTC.

The chain employs TRBV2 and TRBJ1-5; D gene unclear. In germline, CDR1 is SNHLY, CDR2 FYNNEI. Trimming took 0 bases from V and 5 from J, leaving 8 bases between them. The length of the CDR3 is 14 residues. CDR3 coding DNA: TGTGCCAGCAGTGAAGCGGGGTTCGATCAGCCCCAGCATTTT. Amino acids: CASSEAGFDQPQHF.

The genes are TRBV11-3 and TRBJ2-2; a weak D match, TRBD2 (5 bases). The V gene's germline CDR1 is SGHNT and CDR2 YENEEA. V was trimmed by 5 bases and J by 4 bases, leaving 17 bases between them. CDR3 length equals 16 residues. CDR3 amino acids: CASSLEGYLGTGELFF. In DNA, the CDR3 is TGTGCCAGCAGCCTTGAGGGCTACCTTGGCACCGGGGAGCTGTTTTTT.

The chain uses TRBV7-9 and TRBJ2-1; D remains ambiguous. Germline V gives CDR1 SEHNR, CDR2 FQNEAQ (reference sequence). The CDR3 runs to 11 residues. Trimming left V 5 bases short and J 8 bases short, with 7 bases between. CDR3 residues: CASSRNDEQFF. The CDR3 bases are TGTGCCAGCAGCCGGAACGATGAGCAGTTCTTC.

CDR3 nucleotides: TGTGCCAGCAGCTTAAAGACAGGGGGCGCGATCACAGATACGCAGTATTTT. Translation: CASSLKTGGAITDTQYF. The V gene is TRBV5-4, the J gene TRBJ2-3; TRBD1 matches 10 bases. The CDR3 spans 17 residues. J lost 2 bases, V lost 2 bases, and 8 bases had no gene match. Germline assignment: CDR1 SGHNT and CDR2 YYREEE (reference sequence). The full variable domain, with the rest looked up from reference TRBV5-4 and TRBJ2-3, is ETGVTQSPTHLIKTRGQQVTLRCSSQSGHNTVSWYQQALGQGPQFIFQYYREEENGRGNFPPRFSGLQFPNYSSELNVNALELDDSALYLCASSLKTGGAITDTQYFGPGTRLTVL.

The sample holds a few counts of this clone. Other DNA sequences in this specimen translate into the identical CDR3. The chain has TRBV30 and TRBJ1-4, with TRBD1 as a possible D gene (5 bases). The V gene's germline CDR1 is GTSNPN and CDR2 SVGIG (reference sequence). V gave up 0 bases and J gave up 11 bases, with 13 bases separating them. CDR3 length equals 13 residues. CDR3 sequence reads: CAWSVRGAGKLFF. For the CDR3, the DNA is TGTGCCTGGAGTGTGAGGGGCGCAGGCAAACTGTTTTTT.

This clone was observed a single time. The gene calls are TRBV27 and TRBJ2-5, with D unclear. Germline lookup yields CDR1 MNHEY and CDR2 SMNVEV (reference sequence). V was shortened by 6 bases and J by 5 bases, with 16 bases between the two germline ends. The CDR3 consists of 14 residues. CDR3 protein: CASRAIDTMETQYF. The CDR3 coding sequence is TGTGCCAGCAGGGCCATAGATACAATGGAGACCCAGTACTTC.